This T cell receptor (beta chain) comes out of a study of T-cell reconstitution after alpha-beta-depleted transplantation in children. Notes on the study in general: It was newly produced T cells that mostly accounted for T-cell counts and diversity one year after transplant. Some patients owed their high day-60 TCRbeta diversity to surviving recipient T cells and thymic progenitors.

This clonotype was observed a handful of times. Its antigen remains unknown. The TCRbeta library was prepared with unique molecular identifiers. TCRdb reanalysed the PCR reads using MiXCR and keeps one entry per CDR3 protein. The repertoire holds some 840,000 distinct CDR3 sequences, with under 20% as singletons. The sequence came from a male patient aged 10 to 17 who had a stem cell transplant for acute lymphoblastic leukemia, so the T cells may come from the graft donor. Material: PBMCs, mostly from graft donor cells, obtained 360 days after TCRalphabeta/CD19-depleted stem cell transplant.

CDR3 in DNA: TGTGCCAGCAGTGAAGGGGCTCGGAGACTTGGCTACACCTTC. It encodes CASSEGARRLGYTF. The chain employs TRBV2 and TRBJ1-2, with D uncertain. The CDR3 has 14 residues. The germline V gene encodes CDR1 SNHLY and CDR2 FYNNEI. Trimming left V 1 base short and J 7 bases short, with 13 bases between.